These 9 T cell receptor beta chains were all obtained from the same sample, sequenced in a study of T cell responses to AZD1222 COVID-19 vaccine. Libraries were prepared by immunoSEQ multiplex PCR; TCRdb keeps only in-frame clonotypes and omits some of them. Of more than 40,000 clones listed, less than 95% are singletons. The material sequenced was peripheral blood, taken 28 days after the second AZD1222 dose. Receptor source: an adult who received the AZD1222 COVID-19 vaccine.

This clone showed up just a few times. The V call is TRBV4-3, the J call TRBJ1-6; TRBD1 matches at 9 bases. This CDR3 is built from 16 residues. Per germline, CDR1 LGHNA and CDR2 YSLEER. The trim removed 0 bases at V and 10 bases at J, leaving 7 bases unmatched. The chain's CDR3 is CASSQETGTGRSPLHF. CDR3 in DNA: TGCGCCAGCAGCCAAGAAACCGGGACAGGGAGGTCACCCCTCCACTTT.

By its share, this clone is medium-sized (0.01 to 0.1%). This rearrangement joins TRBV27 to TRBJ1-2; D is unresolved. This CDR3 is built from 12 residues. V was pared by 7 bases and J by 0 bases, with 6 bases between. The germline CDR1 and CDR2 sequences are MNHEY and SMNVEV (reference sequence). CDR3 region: CASKGTNYGYTF. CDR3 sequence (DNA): TGTGCCAGCAAGGGTACTAACTATGGCTACACCTTC.

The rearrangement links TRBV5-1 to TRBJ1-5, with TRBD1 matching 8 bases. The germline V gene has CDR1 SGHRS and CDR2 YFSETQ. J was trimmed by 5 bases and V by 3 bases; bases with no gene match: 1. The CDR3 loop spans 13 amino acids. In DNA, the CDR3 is TGCGCCAGCAGCTCACAGGGGGATCAGCCCCAGCATTTT. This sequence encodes CASSSQGDQPQHF.

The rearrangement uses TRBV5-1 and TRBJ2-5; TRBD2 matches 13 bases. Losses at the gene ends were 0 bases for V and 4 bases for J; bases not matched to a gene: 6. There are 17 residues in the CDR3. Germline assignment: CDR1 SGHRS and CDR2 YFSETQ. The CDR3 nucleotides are TGCGCCAGCAGCTTGGCCGAACTAGCGGGGGGGCGAGAGACCCAGTACTTC. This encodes CASSLAELAGGRETQYF.

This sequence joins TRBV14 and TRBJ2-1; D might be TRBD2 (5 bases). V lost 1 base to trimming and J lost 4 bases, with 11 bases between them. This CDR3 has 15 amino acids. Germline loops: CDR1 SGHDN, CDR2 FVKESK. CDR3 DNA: TGTGCCAGCAGCCAAGGCGGGTCCCGGTACAATGAGCAGTTCTTC. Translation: CASSQGGSRYNEQFF. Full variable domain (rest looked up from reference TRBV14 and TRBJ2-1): EAGVTQFPSHSVIEKGQTVTLRCDPISGHDNLYWYRRVMGKEIKFLLHFVKESKQDESGMPNNRFLAERTGGTYSTLKVQPAELEDSGVYFCASSQGGSRYNEQFFGPGTRLTVL.

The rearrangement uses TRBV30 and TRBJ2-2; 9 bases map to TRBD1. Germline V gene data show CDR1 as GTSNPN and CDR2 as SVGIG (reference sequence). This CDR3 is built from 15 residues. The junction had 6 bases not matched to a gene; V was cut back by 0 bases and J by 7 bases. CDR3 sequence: CAWSVYGTGSGELFF. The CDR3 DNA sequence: TGTGCCTGGAGTGTTTACGGGACAGGGAGCGGGGAGCTGTTTTTT. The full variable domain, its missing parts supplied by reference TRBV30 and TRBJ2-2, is SQTIHQWPATLVQPVGSPLSLECTVEGTSNPNLYWYRQAAGRGLQLLFYSVGIGQISSEVPQNLSASRPQDRQFILSSKKLLLSDSGFYLCAWSVYGTGSGELFFGEGSRLTVL.

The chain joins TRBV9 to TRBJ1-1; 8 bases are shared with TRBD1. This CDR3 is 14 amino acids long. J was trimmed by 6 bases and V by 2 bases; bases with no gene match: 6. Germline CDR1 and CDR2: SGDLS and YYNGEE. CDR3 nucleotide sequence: TGTGCCAGCAGCGTCGTGGGACAGGCAGCTGAAGCTTTCTTT. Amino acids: CASSVVGQAAEAFF.

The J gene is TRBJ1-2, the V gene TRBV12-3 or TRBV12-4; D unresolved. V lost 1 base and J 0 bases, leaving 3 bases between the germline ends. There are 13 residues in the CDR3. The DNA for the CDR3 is TGTGCCAGCAGTTTAGGGGCTAACTATGGCTACACCTTC. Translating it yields CASSLGANYGYTF.

In DNA, the CDR3 is TGTGCCACCAGCAAAGAGGGACAGGGGGAAGACGAGCAGTACTTC. Translated: CATSKEGQGEDEQYF. The genes are TRBV15 and TRBJ2-7; TRBD1 agrees at 11 bases. The J segment lost 5 bases and the V segment lost 4 bases, leaving 7 bases of the junction unmatched. This CDR3 region has 15 residues. Germline values: CDR1 LNHNV, CDR2 YYDKDF (reference sequence).